The TCR beta chain under discussion was sequenced for a study of T cells in Graves' hyperthyroidism and ophthalmopathy. Many counts were recorded for this clonotype. The diagnoses drew upon clinical symptoms, serum thyroxine and TRAb, thyroid ultrasound and orbital computed tomography. The TCR beta CDR3 regions underwent amplification using RNA transcripts as the source. A set of HTBI primers served as the primers for a first-round RT-PCR of the TCR CDR3. TCRdb re-analysed the multiplex PCR reads in MiXCR, keeping a single row per CDR3 protein. The data hold about 500,000 distinct CDR3 sequences, with roughly 15% observed a single time. Trimming cost V 4 bases and J 3 bases, with 10 bases left between them. The CDR3 sequence is 13 residues long. CDR1 is ENHRY, CDR2 SYGVKD, per germline.

The rearrangement uses TRBV10-3 and TRBJ2-7; D unresolved. The sequencing sample was made of blood. This sequence was found in a young woman with Graves' ophthalmopathy. In nucleotides, the CDR3 is TGTGCCATCAGTGTTAAGGGCATCTACGAGCAGTACTTC. This encodes CAISVKGIYEQYF.